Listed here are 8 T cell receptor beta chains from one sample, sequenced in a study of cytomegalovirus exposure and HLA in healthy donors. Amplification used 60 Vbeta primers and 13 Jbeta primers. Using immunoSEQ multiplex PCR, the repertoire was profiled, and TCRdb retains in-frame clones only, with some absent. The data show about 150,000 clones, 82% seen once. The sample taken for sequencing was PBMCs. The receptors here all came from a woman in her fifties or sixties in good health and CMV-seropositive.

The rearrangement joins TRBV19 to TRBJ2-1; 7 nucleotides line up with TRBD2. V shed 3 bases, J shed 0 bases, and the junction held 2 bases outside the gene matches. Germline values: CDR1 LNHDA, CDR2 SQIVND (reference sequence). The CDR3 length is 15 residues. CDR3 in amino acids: CASSISGGSYNEQFF. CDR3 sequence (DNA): TGTGCCAGTAGTATTTCGGGGGGCTCCTACAATGAGCAGTTCTTC.

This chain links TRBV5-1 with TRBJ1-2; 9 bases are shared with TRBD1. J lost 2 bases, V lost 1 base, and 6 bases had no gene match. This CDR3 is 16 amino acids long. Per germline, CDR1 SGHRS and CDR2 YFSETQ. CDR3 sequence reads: CASSLTSDRGNYGYTF. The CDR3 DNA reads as TGCGCCAGCAGCTTGACGTCGGACAGGGGCAACTATGGCTACACCTTC.

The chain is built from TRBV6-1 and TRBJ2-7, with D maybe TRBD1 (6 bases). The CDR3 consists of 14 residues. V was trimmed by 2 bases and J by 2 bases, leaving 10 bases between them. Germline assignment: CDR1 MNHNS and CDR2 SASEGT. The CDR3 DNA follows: TGTGCCAGCAGTGAATTGGCAGGGGCCTACGAGCAGTACTTC. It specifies CASSELAGAYEQYF.

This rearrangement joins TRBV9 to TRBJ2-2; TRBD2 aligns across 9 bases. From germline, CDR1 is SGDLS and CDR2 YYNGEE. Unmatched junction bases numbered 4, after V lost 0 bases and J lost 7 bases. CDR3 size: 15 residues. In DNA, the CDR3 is TGTGCCAGCAGCGTAGGCGGGGGGGCTGTCGGGGAGCTGTTTTTT. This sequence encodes CASSVGGGAVGELFF.

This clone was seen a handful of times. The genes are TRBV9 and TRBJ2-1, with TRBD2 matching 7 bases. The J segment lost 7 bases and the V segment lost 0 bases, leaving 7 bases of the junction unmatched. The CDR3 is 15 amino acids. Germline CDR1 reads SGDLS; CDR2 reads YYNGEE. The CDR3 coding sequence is TGTGCCAGCAGCGTAGCCTGGGAGGGGTATAATGAGCAGTTCTTC. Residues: CASSVAWEGYNEQFF.

The CDR3 reads CASSSLNGGTPNEQFF. In DNA, the CDR3 is TGTGCCAGCAGTTCACTCAACGGAGGGACGCCCAATGAGCAGTTCTTC. The V call is TRBV27, the J call TRBJ2-1; a possible D gene is TRBD2 (6 bases). Germline CDR1 is MNHEY and CDR2 is SMNVEV (reference sequence). V was trimmed by 4 bases and J by 6 bases, leaving 19 bases between them. This CDR3 is 16 amino acids long.

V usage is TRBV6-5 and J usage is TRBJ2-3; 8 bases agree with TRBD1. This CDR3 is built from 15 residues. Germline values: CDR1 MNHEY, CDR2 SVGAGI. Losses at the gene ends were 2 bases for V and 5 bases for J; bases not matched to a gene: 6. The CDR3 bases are TGTGCCAGCAGTTACGAAGCCAGGGGGCGAGATACGCAGTATTTT. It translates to CASSYEARGRDTQYF.

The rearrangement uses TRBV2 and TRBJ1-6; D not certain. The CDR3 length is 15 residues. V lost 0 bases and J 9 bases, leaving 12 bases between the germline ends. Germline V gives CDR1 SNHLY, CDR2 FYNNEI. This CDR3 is CASSEARTGSSPLHF. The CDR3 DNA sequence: TGTGCCAGCAGTGAAGCGCGTACTGGGAGTTCACCCCTCCACTTT. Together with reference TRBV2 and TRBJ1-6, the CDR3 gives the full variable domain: EPEVTQTPSHQVTQMGQEVILRCVPISNHLYFYWYRQILGQKVEFLVSFYNNEISEKSEIFDDQFSVERPDGSNFTLKIRSTKLEDSAMYFCASSEARTGSSPLHFGNGTRLTVT.